The present T cell receptor (beta chain) was sequenced within a study of blood T cells in healthy people across ages. Study outcomes and limitations: Age brought a roughly linear fall in TCR beta diversity measured per million T cells. Possibly confounding the expanded clonotype changes was the fact that donor CMV status was unknown. Reliance upon unsorted PBMCs precluded definitive naive versus antigen-experienced comparison.

Primed by a sample-barcoded 5' primer and a J-beta primer mix, a second PCR proceeded for roughly 7 to 11 cycles. Using its own MiXCR run on the 5' RACE reads, TCRdb lists one record per CDR3 protein. Seen here are 550,000 to 600,000 distinct CDR3 sequences, around half observed once, and the top ten hold around 23%. Comments on this clonotype: Antigen specificity is unknown.

The sample was blood. This TCR came from a man older than 75 in good health.

Here the CDR3 reads CSASRLPYEQYF. CDR3 sequence (DNA): TGCAGTGCTAGTAGATTACCCTACGAGCAGTACTTC. This chain links TRBV20-1 with TRBJ2-7; no clear D gene. V shed 3 bases and J shed 2 bases, with 8 bases lying between them. CDR1 is DFQATT, CDR2 SNEGSKA, per germline (reference sequence). The CDR3 contains 12 residues.